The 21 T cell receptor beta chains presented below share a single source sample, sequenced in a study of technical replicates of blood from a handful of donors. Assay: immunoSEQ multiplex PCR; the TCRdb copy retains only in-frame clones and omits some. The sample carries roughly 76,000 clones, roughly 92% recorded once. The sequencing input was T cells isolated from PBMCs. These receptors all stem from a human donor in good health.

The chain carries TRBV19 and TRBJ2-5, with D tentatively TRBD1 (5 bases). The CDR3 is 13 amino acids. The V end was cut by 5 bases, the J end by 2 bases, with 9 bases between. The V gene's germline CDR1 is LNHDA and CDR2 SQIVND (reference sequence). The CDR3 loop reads CASSLRQQETQYF. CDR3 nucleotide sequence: TGTGCCAGTAGTCTTCGACAGCAAGAGACCCAGTACTTC.

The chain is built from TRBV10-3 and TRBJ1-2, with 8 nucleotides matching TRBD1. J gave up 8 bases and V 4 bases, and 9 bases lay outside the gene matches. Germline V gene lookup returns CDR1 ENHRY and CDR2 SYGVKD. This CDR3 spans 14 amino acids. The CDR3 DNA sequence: TGTGCCATCAGTGTTGGGCAGGGGGCGCGGGGCTACACCTTC. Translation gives CAISVGQGARGYTF.

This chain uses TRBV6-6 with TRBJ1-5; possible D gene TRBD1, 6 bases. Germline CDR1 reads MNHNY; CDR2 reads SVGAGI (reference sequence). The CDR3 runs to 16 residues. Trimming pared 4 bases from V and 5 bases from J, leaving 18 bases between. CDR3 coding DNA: TGTGCCAGCAGTTCAGTCTCCCCACAGGGCCATCAGCCCCAGCATTTT. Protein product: CASSSVSPQGHQPQHF.

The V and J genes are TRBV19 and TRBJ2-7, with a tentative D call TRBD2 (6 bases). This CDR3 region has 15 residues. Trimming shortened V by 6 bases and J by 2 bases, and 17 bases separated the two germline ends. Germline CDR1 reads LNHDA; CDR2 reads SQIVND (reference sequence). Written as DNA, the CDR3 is TGTGCCAGTAGCCGTAGCGGAACCATAACCTACGAGCAGTACTTC. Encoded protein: CASSRSGTITYEQYF.

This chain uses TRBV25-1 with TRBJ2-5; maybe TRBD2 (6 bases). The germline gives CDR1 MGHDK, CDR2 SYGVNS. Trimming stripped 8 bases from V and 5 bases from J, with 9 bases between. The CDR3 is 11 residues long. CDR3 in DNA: TGTGCCAGCGGCGGGATTGAGACCCAGTACTTC. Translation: CASGGIETQYF.

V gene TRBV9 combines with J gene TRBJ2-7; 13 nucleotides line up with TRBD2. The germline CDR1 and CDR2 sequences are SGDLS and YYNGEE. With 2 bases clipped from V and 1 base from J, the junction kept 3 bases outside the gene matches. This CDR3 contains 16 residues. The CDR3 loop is CASSVGLAGASYEQYF. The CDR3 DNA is TGTGCCAGCAGCGTCGGACTAGCGGGGGCATCCTACGAGCAGTACTTC.

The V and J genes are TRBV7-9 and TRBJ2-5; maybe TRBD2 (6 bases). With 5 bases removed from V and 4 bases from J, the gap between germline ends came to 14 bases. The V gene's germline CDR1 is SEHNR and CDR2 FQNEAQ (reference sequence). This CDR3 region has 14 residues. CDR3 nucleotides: TGTGCCAGCAGCCCCGGAGGGAATACAGAGACCCAGTACTTC. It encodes CASSPGGNTETQYF.

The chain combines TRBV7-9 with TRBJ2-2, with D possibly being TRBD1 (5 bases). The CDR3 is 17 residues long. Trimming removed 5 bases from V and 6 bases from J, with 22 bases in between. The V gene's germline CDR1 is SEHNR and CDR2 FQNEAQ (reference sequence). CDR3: CASSPGHPSVHSGELFF. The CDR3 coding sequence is TGTGCCAGCAGCCCCGGACACCCATCGGTGCACTCCGGGGAGCTGTTTTTT.

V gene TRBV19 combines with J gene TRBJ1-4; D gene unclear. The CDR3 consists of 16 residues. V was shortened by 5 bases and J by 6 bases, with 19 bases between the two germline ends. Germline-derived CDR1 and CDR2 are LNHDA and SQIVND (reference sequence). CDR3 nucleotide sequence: TGTGCCAGTAGTGCCTTAGGACGCGGGGTAGATGAAAAACTGTTTTTT. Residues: CASSALGRGVDEKLFF. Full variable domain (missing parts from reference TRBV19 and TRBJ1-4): DGGITQSPKYLFRKEGQNVTLSCEQNLNHDAMYWYRQDPGQGLRLIYYSQIVNDFQKGDIAEGYSVSREKKESFPLTVTSAQKNPTAFYLCASSALGRGVDEKLFFGSGTQLSVL.

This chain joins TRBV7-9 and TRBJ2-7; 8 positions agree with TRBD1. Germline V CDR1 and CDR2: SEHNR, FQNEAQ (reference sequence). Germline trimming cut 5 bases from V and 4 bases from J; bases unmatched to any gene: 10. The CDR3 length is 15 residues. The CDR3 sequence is CASSPPDREVYEQYF. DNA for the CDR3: TGTGCCAGCAGCCCGCCGGACAGGGAGGTGTACGAGCAGTACTTC. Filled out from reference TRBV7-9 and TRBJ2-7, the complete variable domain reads DTGVSQNPRHKITKRGQNVTFRCDPISEHNRLYWYRQTLGQGPEFLTYFQNEAQLEKSRLLSDRFSAERPKGSFSTLEIQRTEQGDSAMYLCASSPPDREVYEQYFGPGTRLTVT.

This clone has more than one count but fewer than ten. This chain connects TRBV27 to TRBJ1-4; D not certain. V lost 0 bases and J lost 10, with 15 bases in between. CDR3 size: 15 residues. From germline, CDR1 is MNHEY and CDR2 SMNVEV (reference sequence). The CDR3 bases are TGTGCCAGCAGTTTATCGGTTGGGAGGGATGGAAAACTGTTTTTT. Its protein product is CASSLSVGRDGKLFF.

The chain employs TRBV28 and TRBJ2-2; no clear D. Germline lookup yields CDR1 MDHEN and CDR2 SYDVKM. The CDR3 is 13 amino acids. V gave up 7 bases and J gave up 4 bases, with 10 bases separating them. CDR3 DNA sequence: TGTGCCAGCACCACTGCTCTCACCGGGGAGCTGTTTTTT. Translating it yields CASTTALTGELFF.

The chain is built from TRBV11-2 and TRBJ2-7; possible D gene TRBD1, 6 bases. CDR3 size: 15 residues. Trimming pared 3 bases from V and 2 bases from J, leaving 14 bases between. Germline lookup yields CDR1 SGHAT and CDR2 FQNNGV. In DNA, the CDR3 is TGTGCCAGCAGCTTCGGGGACATGGGAACCTACGAGCAGTACTTC. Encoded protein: CASSFGDMGTYEQYF. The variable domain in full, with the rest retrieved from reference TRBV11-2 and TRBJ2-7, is EAGVAQSPRYKIIEKRQSVAFWCNPISGHATLYWYQQILGQGPKLLIQFQNNGVVDDSQLPKDRFSAERLKGVDSTLKIQPAKLEDSAVYLCASSFGDMGTYEQYFGPGTRLTVT.

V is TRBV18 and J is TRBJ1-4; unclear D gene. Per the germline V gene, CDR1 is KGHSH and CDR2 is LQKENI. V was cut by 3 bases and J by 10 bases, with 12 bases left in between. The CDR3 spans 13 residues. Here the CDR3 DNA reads TGTGCCAGCTCACCCCCCGGGAACTCAAAACTGTTTTTT. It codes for CASSPPGNSKLFF. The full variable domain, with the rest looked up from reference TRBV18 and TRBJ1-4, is NAGVMQNPRHLVRRRGQEARLRCSPMKGHSHVYWYRQLPEEGLKFMVYLQKENIIDESGMPKERFSAEFPKEGPSILRIQQVVRGDSAAYFCASSPPGNSKLFFGSGTQLSVL.

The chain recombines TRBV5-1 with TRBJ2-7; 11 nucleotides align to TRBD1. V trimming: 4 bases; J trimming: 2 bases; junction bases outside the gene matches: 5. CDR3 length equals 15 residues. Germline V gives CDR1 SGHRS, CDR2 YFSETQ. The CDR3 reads CASSEGQGGTYEQYF. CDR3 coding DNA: TGCGCCAGCAGCGAGGGACAGGGGGGAACCTACGAGCAGTACTTC. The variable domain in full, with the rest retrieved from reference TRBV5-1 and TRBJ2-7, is KAGVTQTPRYLIKTRGQQVTLSCSPISGHRSVSWYQQTPGQGLQFLFEYFSETQRNKGNFPGRFSGRQFSNSRSEMNVSTLELGDSALYLCASSEGQGGTYEQYFGPGTRLTVT.

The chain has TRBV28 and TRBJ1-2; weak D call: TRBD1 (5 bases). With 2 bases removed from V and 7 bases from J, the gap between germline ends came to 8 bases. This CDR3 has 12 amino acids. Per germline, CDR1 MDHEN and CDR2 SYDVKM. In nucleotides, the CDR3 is TGTGCCAGCAGTTTAGGGGGAGGTGGCTACACCTTC. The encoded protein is CASSLGGGGYTF.

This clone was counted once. The CDR3 DNA is TGTGCCAGCAGCACCTTCCCCTTTGGGGAGTACACCGGGGAGCTGTTTTTT. Protein: CASSTFPFGEYTGELFF. J is TRBJ2-2 and V is TRBV13; D might be TRBD2 (5 bases). The CDR3 contains 17 residues. The V and J ends lost 5 bases and 3 bases respectively, with 19 bases between them. Germline V CDR1 and CDR2: PRHDT, FYEKMQ (reference sequence).

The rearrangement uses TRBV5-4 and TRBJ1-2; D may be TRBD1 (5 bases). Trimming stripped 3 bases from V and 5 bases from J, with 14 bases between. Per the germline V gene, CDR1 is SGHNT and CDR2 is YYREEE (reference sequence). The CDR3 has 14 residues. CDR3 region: CASSSQNRFYGYTF. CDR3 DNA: TGTGCCAGCAGCTCCCAAAACAGGTTTTATGGCTACACCTTC.

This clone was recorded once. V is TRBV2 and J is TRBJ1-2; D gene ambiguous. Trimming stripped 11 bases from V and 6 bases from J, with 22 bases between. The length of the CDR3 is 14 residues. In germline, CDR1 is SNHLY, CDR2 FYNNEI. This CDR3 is CAPKAGSGSHGYTF. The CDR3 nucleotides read TGTGCCCCCAAAGCCGGATCCGGGTCTCATGGCTACACCTTC. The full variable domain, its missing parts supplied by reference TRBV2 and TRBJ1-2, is EPEVTQTPSHQVTQMGQEVILRCVPISNHLYFYWYRQILGQKVEFLVSFYNNEISEKSEIFDDQFSVERPDGSNFTLKIRSTKLEDSAMYFCAPKAGSGSHGYTFGSGTRLTVV.

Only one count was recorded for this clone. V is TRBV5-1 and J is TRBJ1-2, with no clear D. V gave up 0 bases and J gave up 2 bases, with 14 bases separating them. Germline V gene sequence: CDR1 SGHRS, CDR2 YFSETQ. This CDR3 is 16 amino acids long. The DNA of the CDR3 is TGCGCCAGCAGCTTGGTGTTTCCCGGGATCAACTATGGCTACACCTTC. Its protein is CASSLVFPGINYGYTF.

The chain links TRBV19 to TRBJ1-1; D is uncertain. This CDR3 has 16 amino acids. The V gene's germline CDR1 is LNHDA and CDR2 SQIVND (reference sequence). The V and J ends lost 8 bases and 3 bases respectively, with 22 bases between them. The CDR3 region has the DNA TGTGCCAGTCTGAACCCGCTAGCGTTGCATGACACTGAAGCTTTCTTT. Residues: CASLNPLALHDTEAFF.